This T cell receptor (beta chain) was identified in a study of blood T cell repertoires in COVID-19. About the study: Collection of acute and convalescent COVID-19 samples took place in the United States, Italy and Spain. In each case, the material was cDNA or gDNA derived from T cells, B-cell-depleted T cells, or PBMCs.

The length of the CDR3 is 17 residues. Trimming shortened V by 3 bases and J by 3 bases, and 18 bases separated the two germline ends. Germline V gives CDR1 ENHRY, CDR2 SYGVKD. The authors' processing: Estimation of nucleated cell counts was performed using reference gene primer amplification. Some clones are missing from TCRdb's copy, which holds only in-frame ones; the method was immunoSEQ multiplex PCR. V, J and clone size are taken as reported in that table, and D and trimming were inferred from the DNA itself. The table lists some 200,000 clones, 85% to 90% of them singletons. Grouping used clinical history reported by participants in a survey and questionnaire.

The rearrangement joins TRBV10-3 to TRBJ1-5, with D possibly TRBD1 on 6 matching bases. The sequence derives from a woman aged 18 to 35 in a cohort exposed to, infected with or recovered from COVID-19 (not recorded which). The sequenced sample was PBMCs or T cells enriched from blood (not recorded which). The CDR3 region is CAISEGGDSLLNQPQHF. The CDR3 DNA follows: TGTGCCATCAGTGAAGGGGGAGACAGCCTCCTCAATCAGCCCCAGCATTTT.